This T cell receptor (beta chain) appears in the sequencing data of a study of identical twins. This clonotype has a single count. A template switching step contributed a universal primer site, while unique molecular identifiers were present in the cDNA. In TCRdb, the 5' RACE reads were re-called with MiXCR into one record per CDR3 protein. Among hundreds of thousands of distinct CDR3 sequences listed, 15% to 20% were seen once. This CDR3 comprises 16 residues. V lost 4 bases and J lost 1, with 16 bases in between. Germline V CDR1 and CDR2: LGHDT, YNNKEL (reference sequence). These data were also reused for a study on T cells expressing NK-cell markers.

Specimen: PBMCs. This TCR was sampled from a woman aged 18-30 years in good health. The rearrangement joins TRBV3-1 to TRBJ1-1; no firm D call. CDR3 sequence: CASSPPPWTGNTEAFF. The CDR3 region has the DNA TGTGCCAGCAGCCCCCCCCCTTGGACGGGGAACACTGAAGCTTTCTTT.